These 3 T cell receptor beta chains were sequenced from one sample in a study of T cell responses to AZD1222 COVID-19 vaccine. Only in-frame clones appear in the TCRdb table, and some are missing; sequencing was by immunoSEQ multiplex PCR. The sample carries about 120,000 clones, just over 90% recorded once. The sequencing used peripheral blood, collected 28 days after the second AZD1222 dose. The receptors were gathered from an adult who received the AZD1222 COVID-19 vaccine.

This clone was counted once. CDR3 sequence: CASSLSGSYGYTF. CDR3 coding DNA: TGTGCCAGCAGTTTATCGGGAAGCTATGGCTACACCTTC. The rearrangement uses TRBV27 and TRBJ1-2; D is uncertain. Trimming cost V 0 bases and J 4 bases, with 6 bases left between them. Germline CDR1 reads MNHEY; CDR2 reads SMNVEV (reference sequence). The CDR3 loop spans 13 amino acids.

V is TRBV25-1 and J is TRBJ2-3; no firm D call. This CDR3 comprises 11 residues. Germline CDR1 and CDR2: MGHDK and SYGVNS. Trimming shortened V by 11 bases and J by 0 bases, and 6 bases separated the two germline ends. The CDR3 bases are TGTGCCGTCGACAGCACAGATACGCAGTATTTT. It encodes CAVDSTDTQYF.

J is TRBJ1-2 and V is TRBV4-1; weak D call: TRBD1 (5 bases). Trimming removed 0 bases from V and 14 bases from J, with 16 bases in between. The V gene's germline CDR1 is MGHRA and CDR2 YSYEKL. This CDR3 is built from 13 residues. CDR3 sequence: CASSQDRDRPSTF. The DNA for the CDR3 is TGCGCCAGCAGCCAAGATCGGGACCGCCCCTCTACCTTC.